The present T cell receptor beta chain was sequenced within a study of shared clonotypes between healthy human individuals (TCRdb year 2020). General notes on the study: The cohort comprised a couple of women and a few men aged 18 to 49 years. To estimate repertoire size and how much clonotypes are shared between individuals, the study performed deep sequencing of blood TCR repertoires from roughly five healthy adults. Between about 0.8 and 9 billion PBMCs per donor were obtained by leukapheresis. To increase sequencing depth and limit assay-specific biases, different laboratories used diverse techniques to prepare libraries and sequence TCR repertoires. For each donor, CD4 naive and CD4 memory were each given three plates, CD8 naive was given two plates, and CD8 memory was given one plate. The investigation overall reported the following: Naive subsets generally had larger estimated clonotype richness than memory subsets. Because the study included only a small number of donors, the genetic and exposure-history diversity represented was limited. Pairwise subsampling indicated that sequencing depth was expected to affect the degree of clonotype sharing among donors. Sampling was restricted to blood, and TCR repertoires in tissues likely differ from the TCR repertoires found in blood. Even with the large sequencing depth, rarefaction of the sorted-subset datasets indicated that sequencing was incomplete. Compared with non-shared clonotypes, clonotypes shared by all four sorted-subset donors had higher generation probabilities. Across a few donors, around 5% of naive CD4, approximately 3.6% of naive CD8, approximately 2.5% of memory CD4, and roughly 0.4% of memory CD8 clonotypes were shared.

Using the deep immunoSEQ assay, multiplex PCR amplified TCR CDR3 regions from genomic DNA. Extracted genomic DNA from each cell subset was spread evenly across all wells of several immunoSEQ 96-well plates, with each plate serving as a replicate. Each replicate PCR for sorted subsets received around 200 ng genomic DNA, equal to around 32,000 T cell genomes. Purified libraries were quantified with a Qubit 3.0 fluorometer, sized on a Bioanalyzer 2100, and re-quantified with the KAPA Library Quantification kit. Every immunoSEQ 96-well plate was sequenced on a separate single-read 150-cycle Illumina NextSeq 550 flow cell. On the authors' methods: The immunoSEQ output contained only junctional sequences without quality scores, so filtering could not match that applied to full-length reads. Sequences were annotated with PyIR, a Python wrapper for IgBLAST v1.9, and V/J genes and CDR3 were assigned using IMGT germline references. Reads were removed for weak V/J assignments (E-value above 1e-6), missing CDR3, stop codons, out-of-frame junctions, or ambiguous translated residues. V3J clonotypes were defined by identical inferred V gene, J gene, and CDR3 amino acid sequence. To compute the percentage overlap between repertoires, the number of shared unique clonotypes was divided by the size of the smaller repertoire. RTK rarefaction, the Chao1 estimator, and Recon v2.1 estimates of unobserved clonotypes were used to assess repertoire richness. Generation probabilities for all TCRbeta clonotypes obtained by the gDNA method from a few donors were computed using OLGA. Imported from immuneACCESS, the table was reduced by TCRdb to in-frame sequences with V and J called. These copies leave out some clones; in studies compared against another copy, an unresolved V gene accounts for under half, and the cause of the remainder is not known. V and J calls and clone size are given by that table; D and trimming were obtained from the DNA. The sample records around 330,000 clones, roughly 70% of which are singletons. The top ten constitute 10% to 13% of the sample.

Details on this clone: Its antigen remains undetermined. Nothing much larger sits one base from this clone, and base qualities are not available.

The donors were healthy, HIV-negative adults who had no recently reported acute infections or vaccinations. Every donor was a Caucasian adult living in Nashville, Tennessee, USA. Magnetic negative selection was used to enrich CD4+ T cells, after which naive cells were positively selected on CD45RA and the negative fraction became the memory subset. Blood was obtained by leukapheresis, after which PBMCs were separated by Ficoll-Histopaque density gradient centrifugation and cryopreserved in liquid nitrogen vapor phase. Analytical flow cytometry was used to check the purity and quantity of every magnetically sorted T cell population. From each sorted fraction, genomic DNA was isolated and quantified by UV absorbance on a Nanodrop 2000c. CDR1 SGHRS and CDR2 YFSETQ are derived from the germline V gene. The CDR3 starts with the cysteine, ends with the phenylalanine, and has 14 residues. Only the CDR3 region is kept as DNA, spanning 42 bases read in frame from base 1. V and J are truncated by 7 bases and 4 bases respectively, leaving an intervening sequence of 15 bases.

This sequence originates from a young man in good health. The V and J genes are TRBV5-1 and TRBJ1-3; there is no confident call for the D gene. The sequenced sample was memory CD4+ T cells sorted from blood. This sample's cell subset or site label indicates: CD45RA-negative fraction. CDR3 sequence: CASQPLGGGNTIYF. In nucleotides, the sequence is TGCGCCAGCCAACCTTTGGGAGGCGGAAACACCATATATTTT.